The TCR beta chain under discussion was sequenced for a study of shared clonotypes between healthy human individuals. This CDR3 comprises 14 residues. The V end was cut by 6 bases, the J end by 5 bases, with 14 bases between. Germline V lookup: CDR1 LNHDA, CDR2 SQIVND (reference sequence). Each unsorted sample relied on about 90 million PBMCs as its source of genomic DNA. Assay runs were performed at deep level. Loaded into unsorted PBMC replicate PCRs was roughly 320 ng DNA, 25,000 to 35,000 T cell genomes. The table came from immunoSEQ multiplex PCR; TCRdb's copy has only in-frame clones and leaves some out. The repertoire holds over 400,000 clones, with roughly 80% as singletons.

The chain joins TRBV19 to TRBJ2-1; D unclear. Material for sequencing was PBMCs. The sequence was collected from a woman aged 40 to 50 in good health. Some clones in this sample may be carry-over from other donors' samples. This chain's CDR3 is CASSMYHRDNEQFF. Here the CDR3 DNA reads TGTGCCAGTAGCATGTATCATAGGGACAATGAGCAGTTCTTC.